Listed below are T cell receptor beta chains from one sample, sequenced in a study of T cells after yellow fever vaccination. TCRdb ran MiXCR on the 5' RACE reads and lists one entry per CDR3 protein. The table lists roughly 50,000 distinct CDR3 sequences, about 7.4% of them singletons. The sample consisted of CD8+ T cells sorted from PBMCs, taken around 15 days after the first yellow fever vaccination. The receptors derive from a man aged 18 to 35 who received the YFV17D yellow fever vaccine. Each CDR3 is given with its conserved first and last residue. Fields, in order: V gene, J gene, D gene, clone size, CDR3 DNA, CDR3 protein. D genes are given only for firm matches. Only some rows state a clone size, as once, few, many or a class for expanded clones.

V: TRBV12-3/TRBV12-4
J: TRBJ2-3
D: TRBD2
size: many
DNA: TGTGCCAGCAGTCGCGACTGGGCTAGCGGGGGGGCTACAGATACGCAGTATTTT
CDR3: CASSRDWASGGATDTQYF

V: TRBV5-1
J: TRBJ2-7
D: TRBD1
size: NA
DNA: TGCGCCAGCACCTCTTTTACAGGGGTAATCTACGAGCAGTACTTC
CDR3: CASTSFTGVIYEQYF

V: TRBV7-6
J: TRBJ2-5
D: TRBD1
size: many
DNA: TGTGCCAGCAGCTTAGCAATGGGACAGGGAATAGAGACCCAGTACTTC
CDR3: CASSLAMGQGIETQYF

V: TRBV19
J: TRBJ1-5
D: NA
size: NA
DNA: TGTGCCAGTAGTATGCTATCCACTAATCAGCCCCAGCATTTT
CDR3: CASSMLSTNQPQHF

V: TRBV7-9
J: TRBJ2-5
D: NA
size: many
DNA: TGTGCCAGCAGCTTATGGTCCAGGGCGCCTCAAGAGACCCAGTACTTC
CDR3: CASSLWSRAPQETQYF

V: TRBV11-1
J: TRBJ1-1
D: TRBD1
size: few
DNA: TGTGCCAGCAGCTTGGTCCCCGGGACAGGGGAGTTGAACACTGAAGCTTTCTTT
CDR3: CASSLVPGTGELNTEAFF

V: TRBV28
J: TRBJ2-3
D: NA
size: many
DNA: TGTGCCAGTCAACGGGTGGCGGGGTTACAAACAGATACGCAGTATTTT
CDR3: CASQRVAGLQTDTQYF

V: TRBV5-1
J: TRBJ2-7
D: NA
size: few
DNA: TGCGCCAGCAGCTTGACAGGACGCTACGAGCAGTACTTC
CDR3: CASSLTGRYEQYF

V: TRBV11-2
J: TRBJ2-2
D: TRBD2
size: many
DNA: TGTGCCAGCAGCTTAGATCGGGCTAGCGGGGCCTACACCGGGGAGCTGTTTTTT
CDR3: CASSLDRASGAYTGELFF

V: TRBV5-1
J: TRBJ2-6
D: NA
size: few
DNA: TGCGCCAGCTTTACCTATGAACCCCCTGGGGCCAACGTCCTGACTTTC
CDR3: CASFTYEPPGANVLTF

V: TRBV27
J: TRBJ1-1
D: TRBD1
size: many
DNA: TGTGCCAGCAGTTTATCGAGGTCAGGGGGCACTGAAGCTTTCTTT
CDR3: CASSLSRSGGTEAFF

V: TRBV7-9
J: TRBJ2-3
D: TRBD1
size: many
DNA: TGTGCCAGCAGGTTTAGTCCCGGACAGGGGACAGATACGCAGTATTTT
CDR3: CASRFSPGQGTDTQYF

V: TRBV20-1
J: TRBJ2-3
D: NA
size: many
DNA: TGCAGTGCTAGAGATCCCCCGAGGGATACGCAGTATTTT
CDR3: CSARDPPRDTQYF

V: TRBV27
J: TRBJ2-5
D: NA
size: many
DNA: TGTGCCAGCAGTTCACATAGAAGGAGAGAGACCCAGTACTTC
CDR3: CASSSHRRRETQYF

V: TRBV25-1
J: TRBJ2-1
D: NA
size: many
DNA: TGTGCCAGCAGTGGTGTCTCCTACAATGAGCAGTTCTTC
CDR3: CASSGVSYNEQFF

V: TRBV7-2
J: TRBJ2-1
D: TRBD1
size: many
DNA: TGTGCCAGCAGCTTAGCAGCAGGGGGCTTTAATGAGCAGTTCTTC
CDR3: CASSLAAGGFNEQFF

V: TRBV7-2
J: TRBJ2-7
D: TRBD1
size: many
DNA: TGTGCCAGCAGGTACAGGGGGAACGAGCAGTACTTC
CDR3: CASRYRGNEQYF

V: TRBV27
J: TRBJ2-1
D: NA
size: many
DNA: TGTGCCAGCAGGTTAGGCAATGAGCAGTTCTTC
CDR3: CASRLGNEQFF

V: TRBV29-1
J: TRBJ2-2
D: TRBD2
size: many
DNA: TGCAGCGTCATGACGGGGGAGGGGACCGGGGAGCTGTTTTTT
CDR3: CSVMTGEGTGELFF

V: TRBV10-3
J: TRBJ2-1
D: NA
size: many
DNA: TGTGCCATGGGGGTTGAGTCCTACAATGAGCAGTTCTTC
CDR3: CAMGVESYNEQFF

V: TRBV5-1
J: TRBJ2-2
D: TRBD2
size: few
DNA: TGCGCCAGCAGCTTCTTCGGTGCGGGGGTGAACACCGGGGAGCTGTTTTTT
CDR3: CASSFFGAGVNTGELFF

V: TRBV4-1
J: TRBJ2-7
D: TRBD2
size: few
DNA: TGCGCCAGCAGAGCTACTAGCGGGCTCTCGGGCGAGCAGTACTTC
CDR3: CASRATSGLSGEQYF

V: TRBV7-2
J: TRBJ2-7
D: NA
size: NA
DNA: TGTGCCAGCAGCTTTATGGGGGGGCGGGCTCCCGAGCAGTACTTC
CDR3: CASSFMGGRAPEQYF

V: TRBV28
J: TRBJ1-5
D: NA
size: NA
DNA: TGTGCCAGCAGTCCCCGGGGGGCGGCGGACCAGCCCCAGCATTTT
CDR3: CASSPRGAADQPQHF

V: TRBV7-2
J: TRBJ1-1
D: NA
size: medium-sized
DNA: TGTGCCAGCAGCATAAGTTCCACTGAAGCTTTCTTT
CDR3: CASSISSTEAFF

V: TRBV4-1
J: TRBJ1-1
D: NA
size: few
DNA: TGCGCCAGCAGCCAAAATCCAAACACTGAAGCTTTCTTT
CDR3: CASSQNPNTEAFF

V: TRBV6-5
J: TRBJ2-1
D: NA
size: many
DNA: TGTGCCAGCAGTCAACAGGGCAATGAGCAGTTCTTC
CDR3: CASSQQGNEQFF

V: TRBV6-5
J: TRBJ2-7
D: TRBD1
size: many
DNA: TGTGCCAGCAGTATCCTCGGTACAGGGGGCCTCGAGCAGTACTTC
CDR3: CASSILGTGGLEQYF

V: TRBV4-2
J: TRBJ1-1
D: NA
size: many
DNA: TGTGCCAGCAGCCAAGATCCCGCAGCGAACACTGAAGCTTTCTTT
CDR3: CASSQDPAANTEAFF

V: TRBV27
J: TRBJ1-1
D: NA
size: NA
DNA: TGTGCCAGCAGTTTACAAGGGGCTTTGAACACTGAAGCTTTCTTT
CDR3: CASSLQGALNTEAFF

V: TRBV6-2/TRBV6-3
J: TRBJ2-1
D: TRBD2
size: many
DNA: TGTGCCAGCAGTTACGGCGGGGGGGCGAGCAATGAGCAGTTCTTC
CDR3: CASSYGGGASNEQFF

V: TRBV24-1
J: TRBJ2-7
D: TRBD1
size: many
DNA: TGTGCCACCAGTTGGGACAGACACTACGAGCAGTACTTC
CDR3: CATSWDRHYEQYF

V: TRBV4-3
J: TRBJ1-2
D: NA
size: many
DNA: TGCGCCAGCAGCCCGGACGCAAACTATGGCTACACCTTC
CDR3: CASSPDANYGYTF

V: TRBV5-6
J: TRBJ2-7
D: NA
size: many
DNA: TGTGCCAGCAGCTTGTTAGGCTACGAGCAGTACTTC
CDR3: CASSLLGYEQYF

V: TRBV12-3/TRBV12-4
J: TRBJ2-3
D: TRBD2
size: few
DNA: TGTGCCAGCCGACCGGGACTAGAAAAATGGACGCAGTATTTT
CDR3: CASRPGLEKWTQYF

V: TRBV5-1
J: TRBJ2-2
D: TRBD1
size: many
DNA: TGCGCCAGCAGCCCGGGGGGACAGGGGGCGATCGAAACCGGGGAGCTGTTTTTT
CDR3: CASSPGGQGAIETGELFF

V: TRBV19
J: TRBJ1-6
D: NA
size: few
DNA: TGTGCCAGTAGTCGACAGGCCGGCTCCTATAATTCACCCCTCCACTTT
CDR3: CASSRQAGSYNSPLHF

V: TRBV7-9
J: TRBJ2-1
D: NA
size: many
DNA: TGTGCCAGCAGCCCTACCCCCCAGTTCTTC
CDR3: CASSPTPQFF

V: TRBV12-3/TRBV12-4
J: TRBJ2-5
D: NA
size: few
DNA: TGTGCCAGCAGTTTGACTAGACAAGAGACCCAGTACTTC
CDR3: CASSLTRQETQYF

V: TRBV6-2/TRBV6-3
J: TRBJ2-5
D: TRBD1
size: many
DNA: TGTGCCAGCCGAGATGGACAGGGTTTCATGGAGACCCAGTACTTC
CDR3: CASRDGQGFMETQYF

V: TRBV7-9
J: TRBJ2-6
D: NA
size: NA
DNA: TGTGCCAGCAGCTTAGAAGGGGCTGGGGCCAACGTCCTGACTTTC
CDR3: CASSLEGAGANVLTF

V: TRBV4-3
J: TRBJ1-3
D: NA
size: many
DNA: TGCGCCAGCAGCCAAGAGCGTGCCGGGGAAAACACCATATATTTT
CDR3: CASSQERAGENTIYF

V: TRBV5-5
J: TRBJ1-1
D: NA
size: many
DNA: TGTGCCAGCAGCTTGGCAAGGGGTTCGGGCACTGAAGCTTTCTTT
CDR3: CASSLARGSGTEAFF

V: TRBV7-9
J: TRBJ2-3
D: NA
size: many
DNA: TGTGCCAGCAGCTTAGTTTTTCGACAATCGCCCGCAGATACGCAGTATTTT
CDR3: CASSLVFRQSPADTQYF

V: TRBV12-3/TRBV12-4
J: TRBJ2-5
D: NA
size: many
DNA: TGTGCCAGCACCCGGGGTCGGAGGTCCCAGTACTTC
CDR3: CASTRGRRSQYF

V: TRBV4-2
J: TRBJ2-3
D: TRBD2
size: many
DNA: TGTGCCAGCAGCCGGACTAGCGGGGGGGCCACAGATACGCAGTATTTT
CDR3: CASSRTSGGATDTQYF

V: TRBV4-1
J: TRBJ1-2
D: TRBD1
size: many
DNA: TGCGCCAGCAGCCAAGCGGACAGGAGGCTTAACTATGGCTACACCTTC
CDR3: CASSQADRRLNYGYTF

V: TRBV4-3
J: TRBJ1-2
D: NA
size: many
DNA: TGCGCCAGCAGCCCAGATGGCTATGGCTACACCTTC
CDR3: CASSPDGYGYTF

V: TRBV25-1
J: TRBJ2-2
D: NA
size: many
DNA: TGTGCCAGCAGTGGGATCGGGCGGTACACCGGGGAGCTGTTTTTT
CDR3: CASSGIGRYTGELFF

V: TRBV30
J: TRBJ2-5
D: TRBD2
size: few
DNA: TGTGCCTGGTCCCCGGGACTAGCGGATAAAGAGACCCAGTACTTC
CDR3: CAWSPGLADKETQYF

V: TRBV7-9
J: TRBJ1-5
D: NA
size: many
DNA: TGTGCCAGCAGCTTAGCGATCTCGGGCCAGCCCCAGCATTTT
CDR3: CASSLAISGQPQHF

V: TRBV3-1
J: TRBJ1-2
D: NA
size: many
DNA: TGTGCCAGCAGCCCAACCGGCCCGTCGTATGGCTACACCTTC
CDR3: CASSPTGPSYGYTF

V: TRBV3-1
J: TRBJ1-4
D: TRBD1
size: few
DNA: TGTGCCAGCACCTTCGTAGGGGGCCCGAATGAAAAACTGTTTTTT
CDR3: CASTFVGGPNEKLFF

V: TRBV20-1
J: TRBJ1-1
D: TRBD1
size: few
DNA: TGCAGTGCTAGAGATACCCAGGGGGGTGAAACTGAAGCTTTCTTT
CDR3: CSARDTQGGETEAFF

V: TRBV29-1
J: TRBJ2-3
D: NA
size: many
DNA: TGCAGCGTTGAATTCCCCGGCACAGATACGCAGTATTTT
CDR3: CSVEFPGTDTQYF

V: TRBV4-2
J: TRBJ2-1
D: NA
size: few
DNA: TGTGCCAGCAGCCCCGAGGTCCTGCACAATGAGCAGTTCTTC
CDR3: CASSPEVLHNEQFF

V: TRBV19
J: TRBJ2-1
D: NA
size: NA
DNA: TGTGCCAGTAGTTCTATAGGGGGGGGCCTCTACAATGAGCAGTTCTTC
CDR3: CASSSIGGGLYNEQFF

V: TRBV6-1
J: TRBJ1-6
D: NA
size: many
DNA: TGTGCCAGCAGTCTCAGGGGAGGGTATAATTCACCCCTCCACTTT
CDR3: CASSLRGGYNSPLHF